The TCR beta chain described here comes from a study of blood T cell repertoires in COVID-19. Overall study context: Nucleic acid was either cDNA or gDNA, and it came from T cells, B-cell-depleted T cells, or PBMCs.

The CDR3 covers 16 residues. Germline assignment: CDR1 SNHLY and CDR2 FYNNEI. Germline trimming cut 6 bases from V and 4 bases from J; bases unmatched to any gene: 6. Original processing methods: Reference gene primer amplification in the assay estimated nucleated cell counts. TCRdb's copy holds only in-frame clones and misses some; the assay was immunoSEQ multiplex PCR. That table supplies the V and J calls and clone size; D and trimming were determined from the DNA. This sample has some 110,000 clones, with about 80% found just once. The origin of this receptor is a woman older than 75 with active or convalescent COVID-19. The sequencing input was peripheral blood. The rearrangement joins TRBV2 to TRBJ2-3; 14 bases fit TRBD2. Here the CDR3 DNA reads TGTGCCAGCAGCCGACTAGCGGGAGGGCCTGCAGATACGCAGTATTTT. It specifies CASSRLAGGPADTQYF.